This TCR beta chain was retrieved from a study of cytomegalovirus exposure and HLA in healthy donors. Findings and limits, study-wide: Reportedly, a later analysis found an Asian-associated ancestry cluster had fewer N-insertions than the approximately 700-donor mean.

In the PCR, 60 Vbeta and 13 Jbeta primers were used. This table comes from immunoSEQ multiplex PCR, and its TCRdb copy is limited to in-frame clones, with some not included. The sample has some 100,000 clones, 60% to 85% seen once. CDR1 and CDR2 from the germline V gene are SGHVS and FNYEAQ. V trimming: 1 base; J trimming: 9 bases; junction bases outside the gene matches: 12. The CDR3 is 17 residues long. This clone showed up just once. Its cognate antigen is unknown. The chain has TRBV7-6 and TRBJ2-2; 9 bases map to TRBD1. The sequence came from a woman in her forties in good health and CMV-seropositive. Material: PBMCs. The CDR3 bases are TGTGCCAGCAGCTTAGGGAGGACAGGGGTCCGGACCAGGGAGCTGTTTTTT. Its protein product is CASSLGRTGVRTRELFF.